These 22 T cell receptor beta chains were all obtained from the same sample, sequenced in a study of T cells after yellow fever vaccination (dated 2019 in TCRdb). Taken with the paper, the label for treatment or condition translates to: live attenuated yellow fever vaccine strain. Receptor amplification or capture employed 5' RACE. TCRdb shows the sequencer as Illumina HiSeq 2500. The public reads were reprocessed in TCRdb via fastp at Q25 and MiXCR, keeping in-frame beta chains. Under each unique CDR3 protein, matching rows form one entry showing the most common genes and DNA. The sample records about 360,000 distinct CDR3 sequences, 6.2% of which are singletons. 15% of the sample lies in the top ten. The specimen was PBMCs, collected 5 days after the yellow fever booster vaccination. The receptor source for this set is a man aged 30 to 39 who received the YFV17D yellow fever vaccine.

This clonotype has only a few counts. The rearrangement links TRBV6-1 to TRBJ1-5; D remains ambiguous. CDR3 length: 14 amino acids. Trimming took 5 bases from V and 5 from J, leaving 13 bases between them. Germline loops: CDR1 MNHNS, CDR2 SASEGT. This CDR3 reads CASSRMPFDQPQHF. The DNA for the CDR3 is TGTGCCAGCAGTCGGATGCCCTTCGATCAGCCCCAGCATTTT.

The J gene is TRBJ2-1, the V gene TRBV3-1; TRBD2 aligns across 8 bases. With 5 bases clipped from V and 2 bases from J, the junction kept 8 bases outside the gene matches. The CDR3 has 16 amino acids. Germline CDR1 reads LGHDT; CDR2 reads YNNKEL (reference sequence). The CDR3 region has the DNA TGTGCCAGCAGCTCCGAGCGGGAGTCGACCTACAATGAGCAGTTCTTC. It translates to CASSSERESTYNEQFF.

This clonotype came up many times. The chain couples TRBV5-5 to TRBJ2-1; 9 nucleotides agree with TRBD2. The junction had 11 bases not matched to a gene; V was cut back by 2 bases and J by 8 bases. The CDR3 consists of 16 residues. Germline-derived CDR1 and CDR2 are SGHKS and YYEKEE (reference sequence). CDR3 sequence: CASSFPPSGDPYEQFF. The CDR3 DNA follows: TGTGCCAGCAGCTTCCCCCCTAGCGGGGACCCCTATGAGCAGTTCTTC.

The chain couples TRBV7-9 to TRBJ2-1; 13 bases line up with TRBD2. The CDR3 contains 15 residues. The V and J ends lost 4 bases and 10 bases, in that order; junction bases with no gene match: 7. Germline CDR1 is SEHNR and CDR2 is FQNEAQ (reference sequence). The CDR3 region has the DNA TGTGCCAGCAGCTCCGGACTAGCGGGAGAAAAGGAGCAGTTCTTC. Its translation: CASSSGLAGEKEQFF. Together with reference TRBV7-9 and TRBJ2-1, the CDR3 gives the full variable domain: DTGVSQNPRHKITKRGQNVTFRCDPISEHNRLYWYRQTLGQGPEFLTYFQNEAQLEKSRLLSDRFSAERPKGSFSTLEIQRTEQGDSAMYLCASSSGLAGEKEQFFGPGTRLTVL.

This clonotype was recorded at least ten times. The chain links TRBV12-3 or TRBV12-4 to TRBJ1-5; D is perhaps TRBD1 (5 bases). The CDR3 spans 13 residues. Trimming left V 6 bases short and J 6 bases short, with 12 bases between. The CDR3 coding sequence is TGTGCCAGCAGCACACCAGGGTCTCAGCCCCAGCATTTT. Translation: CASSTPGSQPQHF.

This clonotype came up a few times. This chain links TRBV7-6 with TRBJ2-5; 15 bases line up with TRBD2. Germline CDR1 reads SGHVS; CDR2 reads FNYEAQ. The V and J ends lost 5 bases and 7 bases, in that order; junction bases with no gene match: 5. CDR3 size: 15 residues. The CDR3 reads CASSLGLAGGSTQYF. For the CDR3, the DNA is TGTGCCAGCAGCCTAGGACTAGCGGGAGGGTCGACCCAGTACTTC.

In DNA form, the CDR3 reads TGTGCCAGCAGTTACTCGAGAGCTCTCGCGGGCTCCTACGAGCAGTACTTC. Its protein product is CASSYSRALAGSYEQYF. The chain has TRBV6-5 and TRBJ2-7, with a weak D call TRBD2 (5 bases). This CDR3 is 17 amino acids long. The V end lost 0 bases, the J end lost 0 bases, and 15 bases lay between the germline ends. From germline, CDR1 is MNHEY and CDR2 SVGAGI.

The genes are TRBV27 and TRBJ2-3, with TRBD2 identical over 11 bases. CDR3 length: 17 amino acids. Germline CDR1 and CDR2: MNHEY and SMNVEV (reference sequence). V shed 6 bases, J shed 0 bases, and the junction held 8 bases outside the gene matches. Here the CDR3 reads CASSWGLAGGSTDTQYF. CDR3 sequence (DNA): TGTGCCAGCAGCTGGGGGCTAGCGGGAGGCAGCACAGATACGCAGTATTTT.

In its sample, this clonotype was seen a few times. The chain joins TRBV11-1 to TRBJ2-3, with D perhaps given as TRBD1 or TRBD2 (6 bases each). CDR1 SGHAT and CDR2 FQDESV come from the germline V gene (reference sequence). This CDR3 has 21 amino acids. V gave up 5 bases and J gave up 4 bases, with 34 bases separating them. DNA of the CDR3: TGTGCCAGCAGCCCCATAGGCGGGGAGGCACAGGGCCTAGCTGGGGCAGATACGCAGTATTTT. As protein: CASSPIGGEAQGLAGADTQYF.

For the CDR3, the DNA is TGCTGTTCTACTAGCGGGAGGGCCTCCTCCTACAATGAGCAGTTCTTC. This sequence encodes CCSTSGRASSYNEQFF. V is TRBV20-1 and J is TRBJ2-1, with TRBD2 identical over 13 bases. CDR1 is DFQATT and CDR2 is SNEGSKA in the germline V gene (reference sequence). The CDR3 spans 16 residues.

In the case of this clonotype: A much larger clone differs from this one at a single base, so this may be a read error. This sequence joins TRBV7-6 and TRBJ2-5, with TRBD2 identical over 7 bases. V gave up 5 bases and J gave up 5 bases; unmatched junction bases: 14. CDR3 length: 16 residues. Germline CDR1 and CDR2: SGHVS and FNYEAQ. The CDR3 DNA sequence: TGTGCCAGCAGCCCCCATACCGGTAGAGCGGGGGAGACCCAGTACTTC. This gives the protein CASSPHTGRAGETQYF.

This clonotype has a count of ten or more. V is TRBV10-3 and J is TRBJ2-1; 9 bases align to TRBD2. CDR1 and CDR2 from the germline V gene are ENHRY and SYGVKD. CDR3 size: 18 residues. J lost 8 bases, V lost 0 bases, and 14 bases had no gene match. In nucleotides, the CDR3 is TGTGCCATCAGTGAGTCGATACGGGTGGTAGCGGGAGCCGATGAGCAGTTCTTC. Translated, it gives CAISESIRVVAGADEQFF.

The chain carries TRBV12-3 or TRBV12-4 and TRBJ1-4; D is unclear. The CDR3 contains 15 residues. V gave up 2 bases and J gave up 3 bases, with 10 bases separating them. CDR3 bases: TGTGCCAGCAGTTTACGGGCCGAGTCTAATGAAAAACTGTTTTTT. Protein sequence: CASSLRAESNEKLFF.

This rearrangement joins TRBV12-3 or TRBV12-4 to TRBJ1-5, with 9 bases aligning to TRBD1. The J segment lost 1 base and the V segment lost 6 bases, leaving 1 base of the junction unmatched. The length of the CDR3 is 14 residues. CDR3 sequence: CASRQGASNQPQHF. The DNA of the CDR3 is TGTGCCAGCAGACAGGGGGCCAGCAATCAGCCCCAGCATTTT.

This clonotype was observed a handful of times. The rearrangement joins TRBV5-4 to TRBJ1-4; TRBD1 matches 9 bases. V was clipped by 4 bases and J by 10 bases; unmatched bases: 11. Germline loops: CDR1 SGHNT, CDR2 YYREEE (reference sequence). The CDR3 consists of 15 residues. The CDR3 sequence is CASSQWGTGLAKLFF. DNA for the CDR3: TGTGCCAGCAGCCAATGGGGGACAGGGCTCGCAAAACTGTTTTTT.

V and J are TRBV29-1 and TRBJ2-1, with TRBD2 identical over 15 bases. Germline V lookup: CDR1 SQVTM, CDR2 ANQGSEA. There are 15 residues in the CDR3. J gave up 7 bases and V 7 bases, and 8 bases lay outside the gene matches. The chain's CDR3 is CSGSPGLAGGNEQFF. CDR3 nucleotide sequence: TGCAGCGGGTCGCCAGGACTAGCGGGAGGGAATGAGCAGTTCTTC.

This clonotype has a handful of counts. The CDR3 protein is CASSYSSLAGVDNEQFF. The CDR3 DNA is TGTGCCAGCAGTTACTCGAGTCTAGCGGGAGTGGACAATGAGCAGTTCTTC. The V gene is TRBV6-5, the J gene TRBJ2-1; TRBD2 matches 10 bases. This CDR3 contains 17 residues. The V and J ends lost 0 bases and 5 bases, in that order; junction bases with no gene match: 7. The germline CDR1 and CDR2 sequences are MNHEY and SVGAGI.

This clonotype was seen many times. CDR3 sequence: CASSLDRTADTQYF. The CDR3 coding sequence is TGTGCCAGCAGCTTGGATCGAACCGCAGATACGCAGTATTTT. This chain joins TRBV5-5 and TRBJ2-3; D gene unclear. V was clipped by 0 bases and J by 4 bases, with 9 bases between them. CDR1 and CDR2 from the germline V gene are SGHKS and YYEKEE (reference sequence). The CDR3 spans 14 residues. Full variable domain (outside the CDR3, taken from reference TRBV5-5 and TRBJ2-3): DAGVTQSPTHLIKTRGQQVTLRCSPISGHKSVSWYQQVLGQGPQFIFQYYEKEERGRGNFPDRFSARQFPNYSSELNVNALLLGDSALYLCASSLDRTADTQYFGPGTRLTVL.

The CDR3 DNA sequence: TGCGCCAGCAGCCAAAACAGTCATAATGAAAAACTGTTTTTT. It specifies CASSQNSHNEKLFF. V is TRBV4-3 and J is TRBJ1-4; D is ambiguous. V was pared by 2 bases and J by 4 bases, with 8 bases between. The CDR3 has 14 amino acids. Germline V gene data show CDR1 as LGHNA and CDR2 as YSLEER.

The chain uses TRBV6-1 and TRBJ1-6; TRBD1 agrees at 11 bases. The length of the CDR3 is 14 residues. Germline trimming cut 6 bases from V and 10 bases from J; bases unmatched to any gene: 5. Per germline, CDR1 MNHNS and CDR2 SASEGT. The CDR3 bases are TGTGCCAGCAGGCGGACAGGGGGCTTCTCACCCCTCCACTTT. This gives the protein CASRRTGGFSPLHF.

CDR3 loop: CASSLDLGLYNEQFF. The CDR3 DNA sequence: TGTGCCAGCAGCTTGGACCTAGGGTTATACAATGAGCAGTTCTTC. The chain joins TRBV5-5 to TRBJ2-1; D is uncertain. The germline CDR1 and CDR2 sequences are SGHKS and YYEKEE (reference sequence). V was clipped by 0 bases and J by 4 bases, with 11 bases between them. The CDR3 runs 15 residues.

J is TRBJ1-6 and V is TRBV7-2; tentatively, D is TRBD1 (6 bases). The CDR3 is 15 amino acids. V dropped 3 bases and J dropped 7 bases, with 13 bases sitting between them. Germline V gene sequence: CDR1 SGHTA, CDR2 FQGNSA. The CDR3 reads CASSFRGVGNSPLHF. The CDR3 bases are TGTGCCAGCAGCTTTAGGGGGGTGGGAAATTCACCCCTCCACTTT.